The clone carrying this T cell receptor beta chain was counted only a few times. TCRdb's table, derived via immunoSEQ multiplex PCR, lists solely in-frame clones and lacks some. This table holds under 4,500 clones, 25% found once. V lost 4 bases to trimming and J lost 0 bases, with 3 bases between them. This CDR3 is built from 12 residues. The germline V gene encodes CDR1 MNHGY and CDR2 SAAAGT. This sample was included in a study of T cells in localized non-small cell lung cancer. The specimen was lung tumor tissue, collected before any cancer treatment. The gene calls are TRBV6-8 and TRBJ1-1; no reliable D call. The sequence came from a male donor at least 60 years old with stage I lung adenocarcinoma. The CDR3 DNA sequence: TGTGCCAGCAGTTGGCTGAACACTGAAGCTTTCTTT. Its translation is CASSWLNTEAFF.